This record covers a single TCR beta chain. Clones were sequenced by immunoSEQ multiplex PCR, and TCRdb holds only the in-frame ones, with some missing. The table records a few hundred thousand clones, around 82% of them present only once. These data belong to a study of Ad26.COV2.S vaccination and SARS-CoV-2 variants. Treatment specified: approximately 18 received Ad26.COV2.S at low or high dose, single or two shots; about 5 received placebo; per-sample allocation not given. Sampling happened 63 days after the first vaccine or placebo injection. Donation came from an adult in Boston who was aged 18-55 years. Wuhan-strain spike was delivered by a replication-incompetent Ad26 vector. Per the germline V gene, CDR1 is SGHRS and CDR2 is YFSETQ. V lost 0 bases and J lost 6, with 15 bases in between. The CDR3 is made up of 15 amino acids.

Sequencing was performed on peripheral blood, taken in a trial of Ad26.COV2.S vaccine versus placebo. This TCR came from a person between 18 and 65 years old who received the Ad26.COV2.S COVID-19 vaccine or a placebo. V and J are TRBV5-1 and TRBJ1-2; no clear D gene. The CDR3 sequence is CASSLGEVESDGYTF. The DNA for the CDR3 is TGCGCCAGCAGCTTGGGGGAAGTGGAAAGCGATGGCTACACCTTC.